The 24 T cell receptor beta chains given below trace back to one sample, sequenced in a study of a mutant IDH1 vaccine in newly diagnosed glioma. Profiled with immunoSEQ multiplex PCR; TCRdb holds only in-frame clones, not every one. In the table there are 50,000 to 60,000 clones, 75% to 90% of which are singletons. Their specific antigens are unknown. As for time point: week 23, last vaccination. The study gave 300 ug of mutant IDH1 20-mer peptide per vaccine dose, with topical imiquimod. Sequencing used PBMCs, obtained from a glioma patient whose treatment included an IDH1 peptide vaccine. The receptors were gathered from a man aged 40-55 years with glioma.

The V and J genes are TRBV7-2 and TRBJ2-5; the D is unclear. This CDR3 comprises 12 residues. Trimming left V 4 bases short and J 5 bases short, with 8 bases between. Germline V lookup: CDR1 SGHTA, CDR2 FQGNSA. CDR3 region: CASSWGFETQYF. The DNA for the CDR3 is TGTGCCAGCAGCTGGGGTTTTGAGACCCAGTACTTC.

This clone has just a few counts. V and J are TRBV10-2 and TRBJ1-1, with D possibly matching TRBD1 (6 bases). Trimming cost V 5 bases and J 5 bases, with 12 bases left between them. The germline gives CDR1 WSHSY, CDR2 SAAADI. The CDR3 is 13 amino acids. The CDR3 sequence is CASSLGGKTEAFF. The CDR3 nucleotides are TGCGCCAGCAGTTTAGGGGGAAAAACTGAAGCTTTCTTT.

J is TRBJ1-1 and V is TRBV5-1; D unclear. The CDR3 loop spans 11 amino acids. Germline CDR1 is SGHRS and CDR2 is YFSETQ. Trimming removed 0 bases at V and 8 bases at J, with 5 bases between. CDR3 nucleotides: TGCGCCAGCAGCTTGGGCAGAGAAGCTTTCTTT. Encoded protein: CASSLGREAFF.

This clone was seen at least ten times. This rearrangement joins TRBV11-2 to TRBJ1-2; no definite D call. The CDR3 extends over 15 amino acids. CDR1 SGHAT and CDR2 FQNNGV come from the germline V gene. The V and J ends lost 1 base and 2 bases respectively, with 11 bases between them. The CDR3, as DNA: TGTGCCAGCAGCTTAGTCAGCGGTTGGAACTATGGCTACACCTTC. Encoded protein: CASSLVSGWNYGYTF. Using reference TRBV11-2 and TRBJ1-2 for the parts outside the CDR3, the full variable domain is EAGVAQSPRYKIIEKRQSVAFWCNPISGHATLYWYQQILGQGPKLLIQFQNNGVVDDSQLPKDRFSAERLKGVDSTLKIQPAKLEDSAVYLCASSLVSGWNYGYTFGSGTRLTVV.

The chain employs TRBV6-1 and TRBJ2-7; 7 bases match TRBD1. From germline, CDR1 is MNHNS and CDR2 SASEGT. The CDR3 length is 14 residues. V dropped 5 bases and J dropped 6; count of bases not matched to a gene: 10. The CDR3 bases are TGTGCCAGCAGTACAGGGGCCCCAGGGGGCGAGCAGTACTTC. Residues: CASSTGAPGGEQYF.

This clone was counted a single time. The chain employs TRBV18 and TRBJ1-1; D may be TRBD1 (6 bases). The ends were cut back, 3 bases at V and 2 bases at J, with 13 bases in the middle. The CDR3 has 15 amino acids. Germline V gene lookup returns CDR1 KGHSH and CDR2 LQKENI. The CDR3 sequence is CASSPVPGQNTEAFF. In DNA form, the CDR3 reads TGTGCCAGCTCACCTGTCCCGGGACAAAACACTGAAGCTTTCTTT.

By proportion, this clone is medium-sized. CDR3 DNA: TGTGCCAGCAGTGATGGGACCCCACCGGACCCTGGAAACACCATATATTTT. Protein sequence: CASSDGTPPDPGNTIYF. The chain carries TRBV6-1 and TRBJ1-3; a weak D match, TRBD1 (5 bases). V was shortened by 3 bases and J by 2 bases, with 17 bases between the two germline ends. The CDR3 loop spans 17 amino acids. CDR1 MNHNS and CDR2 SASEGT come from the germline V gene.

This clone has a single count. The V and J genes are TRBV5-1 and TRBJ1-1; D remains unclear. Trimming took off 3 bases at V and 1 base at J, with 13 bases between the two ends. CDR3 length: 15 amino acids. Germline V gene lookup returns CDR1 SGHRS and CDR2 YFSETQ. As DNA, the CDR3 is TGCGCCAGCAGCTCGAGGGAAGGAGGGAACACTGAAGCTTTCTTT. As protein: CASSSREGGNTEAFF.

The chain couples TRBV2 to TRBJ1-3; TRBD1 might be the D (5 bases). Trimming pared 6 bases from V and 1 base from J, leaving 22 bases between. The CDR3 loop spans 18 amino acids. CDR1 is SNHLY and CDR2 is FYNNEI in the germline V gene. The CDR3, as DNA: TGTGCCAGCAGCCACACCCGGGGATTTGGGGCTTCTGGAAACACCATATATTTT. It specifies CASSHTRGFGASGNTIYF.

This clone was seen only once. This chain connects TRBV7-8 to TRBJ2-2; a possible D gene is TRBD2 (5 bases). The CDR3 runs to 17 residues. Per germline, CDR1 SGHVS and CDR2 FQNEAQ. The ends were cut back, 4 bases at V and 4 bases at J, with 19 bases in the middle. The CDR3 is CASSSGGRALATGELFF. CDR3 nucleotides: TGTGCCAGCAGCTCCGGTGGAAGGGCGCTAGCCACCGGGGAGCTGTTTTTT.

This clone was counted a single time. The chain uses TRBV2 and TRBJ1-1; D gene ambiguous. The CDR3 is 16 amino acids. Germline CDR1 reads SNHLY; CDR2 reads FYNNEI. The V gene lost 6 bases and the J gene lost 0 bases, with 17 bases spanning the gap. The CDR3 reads CASRAYSVMMNTEAFF. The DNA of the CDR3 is TGTGCCAGCAGGGCCTACAGTGTAATGATGAACACTGAAGCTTTCTTT.

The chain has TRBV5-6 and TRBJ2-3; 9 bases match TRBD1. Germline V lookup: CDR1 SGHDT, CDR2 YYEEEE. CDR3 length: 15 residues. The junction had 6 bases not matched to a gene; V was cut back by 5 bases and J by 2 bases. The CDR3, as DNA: TGTGCCAGCAGAACAGGGGGCCCCTTCACAGATACGCAGTATTTT. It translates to CASRTGGPFTDTQYF.

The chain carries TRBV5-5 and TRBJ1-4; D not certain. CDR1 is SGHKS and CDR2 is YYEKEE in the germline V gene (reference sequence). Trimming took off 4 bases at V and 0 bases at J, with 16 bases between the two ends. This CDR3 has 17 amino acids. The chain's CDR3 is CASSQLKQSTTNEKLFF. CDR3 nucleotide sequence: TGTGCCAGCAGCCAACTAAAACAATCTACAACTAATGAAAAACTGTTTTTT. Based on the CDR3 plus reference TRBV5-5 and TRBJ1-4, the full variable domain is DAGVTQSPTHLIKTRGQQVTLRCSPISGHKSVSWYQQVLGQGPQFIFQYYEKEERGRGNFPDRFSARQFPNYSSELNVNALLLGDSALYLCASSQLKQSTTNEKLFFGSGTQLSVL.

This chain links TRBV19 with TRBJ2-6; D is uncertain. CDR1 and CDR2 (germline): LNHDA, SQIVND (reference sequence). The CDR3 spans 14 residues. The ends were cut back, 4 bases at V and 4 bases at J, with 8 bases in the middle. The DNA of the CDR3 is TGTGCCAGTAGTAAGGCGCGGGGGGCCAACGTCCTGACTTTC. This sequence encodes CASSKARGANVLTF.

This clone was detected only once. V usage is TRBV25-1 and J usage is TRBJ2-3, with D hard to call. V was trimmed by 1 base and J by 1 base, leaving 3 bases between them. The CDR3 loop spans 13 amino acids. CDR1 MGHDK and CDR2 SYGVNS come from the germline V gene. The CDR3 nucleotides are TGTGCCAGCAGTGAATTGGGCACAGATACGCAGTATTTT. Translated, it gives CASSELGTDTQYF.

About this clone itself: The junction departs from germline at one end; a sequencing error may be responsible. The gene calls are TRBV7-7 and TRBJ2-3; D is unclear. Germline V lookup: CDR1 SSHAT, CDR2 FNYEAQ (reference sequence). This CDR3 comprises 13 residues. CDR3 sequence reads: CASSLVFSDTQYF. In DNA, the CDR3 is TGTGCTAGCAGCTTAGTTTTCTCGGATACGCAGTATTTT. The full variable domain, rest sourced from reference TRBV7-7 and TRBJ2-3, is GAGVSQSPRYKVTKRGQDVTLRCDPISSHATLYWYQQALGQGPEFLTYFNYEAQPDKSGLPSDRFSAERPEGSISTLTIQRTEQRDSAMYRCASSLVFSDTQYFGPGTRLTVL.

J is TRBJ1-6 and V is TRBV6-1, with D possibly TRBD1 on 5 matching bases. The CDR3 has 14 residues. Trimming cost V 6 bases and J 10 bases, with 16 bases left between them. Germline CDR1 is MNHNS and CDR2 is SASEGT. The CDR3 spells CASSAQGGGSPLHF. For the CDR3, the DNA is TGTGCCAGCAGCGCCCAGGGAGGAGGATCACCCCTCCACTTT.

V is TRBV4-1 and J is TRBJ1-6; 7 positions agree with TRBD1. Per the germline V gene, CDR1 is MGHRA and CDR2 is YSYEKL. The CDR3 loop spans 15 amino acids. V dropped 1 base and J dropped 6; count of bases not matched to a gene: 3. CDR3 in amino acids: CASSQVRQGNSPLHF. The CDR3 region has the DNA TGCGCCAGCAGCCAAGTGCGACAGGGTAATTCACCCCTCCACTTT.

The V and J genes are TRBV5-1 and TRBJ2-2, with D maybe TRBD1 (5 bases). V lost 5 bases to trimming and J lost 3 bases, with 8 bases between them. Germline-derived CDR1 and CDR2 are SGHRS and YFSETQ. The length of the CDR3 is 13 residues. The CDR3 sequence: CASRDTDTGELFF. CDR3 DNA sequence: TGCGCCAGCAGGGACACCGACACCGGGGAGCTGTTTTTT.

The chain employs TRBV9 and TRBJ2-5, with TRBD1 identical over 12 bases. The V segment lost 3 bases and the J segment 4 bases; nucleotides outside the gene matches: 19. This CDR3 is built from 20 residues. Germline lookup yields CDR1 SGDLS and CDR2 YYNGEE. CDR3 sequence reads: CASSAPTGQGAMVGGETQYF. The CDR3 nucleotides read TGTGCCAGCAGCGCTCCGACGGGACAGGGGGCAATGGTAGGGGGAGAGACCCAGTACTTC.

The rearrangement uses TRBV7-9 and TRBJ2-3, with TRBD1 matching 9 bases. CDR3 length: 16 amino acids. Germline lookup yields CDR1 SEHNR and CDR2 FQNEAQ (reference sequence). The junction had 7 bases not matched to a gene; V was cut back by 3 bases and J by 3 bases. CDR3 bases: TGTGCCAGCAGCTTTGGCGACAGGGGGGAAACAGATACGCAGTATTTT. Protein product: CASSFGDRGETDTQYF.

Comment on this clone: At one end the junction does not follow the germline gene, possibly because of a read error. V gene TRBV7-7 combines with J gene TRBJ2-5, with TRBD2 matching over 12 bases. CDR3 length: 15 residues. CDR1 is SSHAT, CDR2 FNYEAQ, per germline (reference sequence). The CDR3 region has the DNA TGTGCTAGCAGTCCCGGACTAGCGGGGAGGGAGACCCAGTACTTC. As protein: CASSPGLAGRETQYF.

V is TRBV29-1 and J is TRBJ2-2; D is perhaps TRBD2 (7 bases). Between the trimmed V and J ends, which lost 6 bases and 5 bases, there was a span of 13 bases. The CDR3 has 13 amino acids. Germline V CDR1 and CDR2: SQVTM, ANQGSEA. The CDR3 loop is CSVRGARTGELFF. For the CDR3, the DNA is TGCAGCGTCCGGGGGGCGAGGACCGGGGAGCTGTTTTTT.

CDR3 sequence (DNA): TGTGCTAGTGCCCCTCGGCGAGCTAACTATGGCTACACCTTC. Protein sequence: CASAPRRANYGYTF. The V gene is TRBV12-5, the J gene TRBJ1-2; D call uncertain. The CDR3 sequence is 14 residues long. V was pared by 7 bases and J by 0 bases, with 12 bases between. Germline V gene sequence: CDR1 LGHNT, CDR2 FRNRAP.